The 25 T cell receptor beta chains presented below share a single source sample, sequenced in a study of technical replicates of blood from a handful of donors (dated by TCRdb to about 2017). Receptors were amplified or captured by the immunoSEQ multiplex PCR assay. Sourced from immuneACCESS, this table was stored by TCRdb with only in-frame sequences that have V and J called. A share of the clones is absent; for the studies checked, an unresolved V gene accounts for under half, and the remainder has no known explanation. The sample data list tens of thousands of clones, and more than 85% of these were observed just once. Of the sample, around 0.4% falls within the top ten clones. Sequenced input: T cells isolated from PBMCs. These receptors were taken from a human donor in good health.

V and J are TRBV6-5 and TRBJ2-4, with TRBD1 identical over 10 bases. Germline-derived CDR1 and CDR2 are MNHEY and SVGAGI. There are 13 residues in the CDR3. With 6 bases clipped from V and 8 bases from J, the junction kept 4 bases outside the gene matches. The CDR3 nucleotides are TGTGCCAGCAGCCCCGGGACAGGGGACATTCAGTACTTC. This translates into CASSPGTGDIQYF.

V gene TRBV6-1 combines with J gene TRBJ2-7; no clear D gene. The CDR3 consists of 12 residues. The germline V and J ends were trimmed by 2 bases and 6 bases, with 8 bases remaining between them. Germline CDR1 is MNHNS and CDR2 is SASEGT. CDR3 region: CASSEPVLEQYF. The DNA for the CDR3 is TGTGCCAGCAGTGAACCGGTCCTCGAGCAGTACTTC.

The V call is TRBV6-5, the J call TRBJ2-2, with D possibly TRBD1 on 6 matching bases. V was cut by 4 bases and J by 3 bases, with 12 bases left in between. The V gene's germline CDR1 is MNHEY and CDR2 SVGAGI. This CDR3 region has 15 residues. The DNA for the CDR3 is TGTGCCAGCAGTTTACAGGGTTACTACACCGGGGAGCTGTTTTTT. Protein sequence: CASSLQGYYTGELFF.

This clone showed up just once. V gene TRBV30 combines with J gene TRBJ2-1; a possible D gene is TRBD2 (5 bases). V lost 3 bases to trimming and J lost 8 bases, with 11 bases between them. Germline V gene data show CDR1 as GTSNPN and CDR2 as SVGIG (reference sequence). The CDR3 spans 12 residues. CDR3 DNA sequence: TGTGCCTGGAGCCCGTCCGGGGATGAGCAGTTCTTC. The encoded protein is CAWSPSGDEQFF.

The J gene is TRBJ2-7, the V gene TRBV7-9, with 7 nucleotides matching TRBD1. J gave up 2 bases and V 7 bases, and 11 bases lay outside the gene matches. The CDR3 has 15 residues. The V gene's germline CDR1 is SEHNR and CDR2 FQNEAQ (reference sequence). The CDR3 reads CASTKDRQRPYEQYF. CDR3 DNA: TGTGCCAGCACCAAGGACAGGCAAAGGCCCTACGAGCAGTACTTC.

CDR3 sequence: CASSEDQGGNQPQHF. CDR3 DNA sequence: TGTGCCAGCAGTGAGGATCAGGGAGGTAATCAGCCCCAGCATTTT. The J gene is TRBJ1-5, the V gene TRBV2, with a weak D call TRBD1 (5 bases). The V end was cut by 3 bases, the J end by 4 bases, with 13 bases between. The CDR3 is made up of 15 amino acids. Germline loops: CDR1 SNHLY, CDR2 FYNNEI. Using reference TRBV2 and TRBJ1-5 for the parts outside the CDR3, the full variable domain is EPEVTQTPSHQVTQMGQEVILRCVPISNHLYFYWYRQILGQKVEFLVSFYNNEISEKSEIFDDQFSVERPDGSNFTLKIRSTKLEDSAMYFCASSEDQGGNQPQHFGDGTRLSIL.

This clone showed up just once. This sequence joins TRBV19 and TRBJ1-2, with D perhaps TRBD1 (5 bases). The germline CDR1 and CDR2 sequences are LNHDA and SQIVND (reference sequence). This CDR3 spans 14 amino acids. Trimming shortened V by 5 bases and J by 4 bases, and 14 bases separated the two germline ends. The CDR3 coding sequence is TGTGCCAGTAGTGTATACAGGTCAGGCTATGGCTACACCTTC. It encodes CASSVYRSGYGYTF.

The chain uses TRBV7-2 and TRBJ1-1; D call uncertain. In germline, CDR1 is SGHTA, CDR2 FQGNSA. The V end was cut by 3 bases, the J end by 11 bases, with 10 bases between. The CDR3 is 11 residues long. The CDR3 DNA reads as TGTGCCAGCAGCTTTGAGAGGGAGGCTTTCTTT. Translated, it gives CASSFEREAFF.

This rearrangement joins TRBV28 to TRBJ1-4; 7 nucleotides align to TRBD1. The V gene end was trimmed by 7 bases and the J gene end by 2 bases; junction bases not matched to a gene: 4. The CDR3 contains 14 residues. The germline gives CDR1 MDHEN, CDR2 SYDVKM. CDR3 sequence (DNA): TGTGCCAGCAACAGGGGCAACACTAATGAAAAACTGTTTTTT. Encoded protein: CASNRGNTNEKLFF. The full variable domain, in which reference TRBV28 and TRBJ1-4 provide the parts outside the CDR3, is DVKVTQSSRYLVKRTGEKVFLECVQDMDHENMFWYRQDPGLGLRLIYFSYDVKMKEKGDIPEGYSVSREKKERFSLILESASTNQTSMYLCASNRGNTNEKLFFGSGTQLSVL.

V usage is TRBV7-7 and J usage is TRBJ2-5; 9 nucleotides agree with TRBD1. The junction had 6 bases not matched to a gene; V was cut back by 5 bases and J by 2 bases. The CDR3 covers 15 residues. Germline V gives CDR1 SSHAT, CDR2 FNYEAQ (reference sequence). CDR3 sequence: CASSMRTGVQETQYF. The CDR3 DNA is TGTGCCAGCAGCATGAGGACAGGGGTACAAGAGACCCAGTACTTC.

CDR3 amino acids: CASSLGPPQETQYF. In DNA, the CDR3 is TGTGCCAGCAGCTTAGGGCCCCCACAAGAGACCCAGTACTTC. The chain is built from TRBV7-9 and TRBJ2-5; D unclear. Germline CDR1 and CDR2: SEHNR and FQNEAQ (reference sequence). V lost 1 base and J 2 bases, leaving 8 bases between the germline ends. CDR3 size: 14 residues.

CDR3 in DNA: TGTGCCATCAGTGATAGCGGGAGTAACAATGAGCAGTTCTTC. This sequence encodes CAISDSGSNNEQFF. This sequence joins TRBV10-3 and TRBJ2-1; TRBD2 aligns across 9 bases. The CDR3 contains 14 residues. In germline, CDR1 is ENHRY, CDR2 SYGVKD. The ends lost 3 bases at V and 5 bases at J; junction bases unmatched: 2.

The rearrangement uses TRBV30 and TRBJ2-7; maybe TRBD2 (6 bases). V was cut by 0 bases and J by 0 bases, with 9 bases left in between. The CDR3 covers 14 residues. Germline loops: CDR1 GTSNPN, CDR2 SVGIG (reference sequence). CDR3 nucleotides: TGTGCCTGGAGTGTACGGGGGTCCTCCTACGAGCAGTACTTC. Translation: CAWSVRGSSYEQYF.

The chain combines TRBV29-1 with TRBJ2-6; the D gene is possibly TRBD1 (6 bases). The V gene lost 7 bases and the J gene lost 0 bases, with 10 bases spanning the gap. CDR3 size: 14 residues. The germline V gene has CDR1 SQVTM and CDR2 ANQGSEA. The CDR3 loop reads CSATGHSGANVLTF. CDR3 bases: TGCAGCGCGACAGGACACTCTGGGGCCAACGTCCTGACTTTC.

The rearrangement uses TRBV27 and TRBJ1-1; D gene ambiguous. The V end was cut by 6 bases, the J end by 4 bases, with 15 bases between. The CDR3 loop spans 14 amino acids. Germline values: CDR1 MNHEY, CDR2 SMNVEV (reference sequence). CDR3 residues: CASSRNGEITEAFF. The DNA of the CDR3 is TGTGCCAGCAGCCGAAACGGGGAAATCACTGAAGCTTTCTTT.

The chain links TRBV28 to TRBJ2-7, with D unclear. The germline gives CDR1 MDHEN, CDR2 SYDVKM. Trimming stripped 2 bases from V and 3 bases from J, with 11 bases between. There are 14 residues in the CDR3. The CDR3 bases are TGTGCCAGCAGTTTAGGGCTGCTCAACTACGAGCAGTACTTC. This translates into CASSLGLLNYEQYF.

The rearrangement links TRBV10-3 to TRBJ2-5, with D possibly TRBD1 on 6 matching bases. Looked up from germline, CDR1 is ENHRY and CDR2 is SYGVKD. The V and J ends lost 6 bases and 4 bases respectively, with 15 bases between them. The CDR3 contains 14 residues. The CDR3, as DNA: TGTGCCATCAGACAGGGTATAATAGGAGAGACCCAGTACTTC. As protein: CAIRQGIIGETQYF.

The CDR3 reads CASSIGQGEDGYTF. Here the CDR3 DNA reads TGTGCCAGTAGTATTGGACAGGGAGAAGATGGCTACACCTTC. J is TRBJ1-2 and V is TRBV19, with 8 bases lining up with TRBD1. CDR1 LNHDA and CDR2 SQIVND come from the germline V gene (reference sequence). The J segment lost 6 bases and the V segment lost 3 bases, leaving 6 bases of the junction unmatched. This CDR3 comprises 14 residues.

The CDR3 spells CASMAGDTGEQFF. The CDR3 DNA reads TGTGCTAGTATGGCGGGAGATACTGGTGAGCAGTTCTTC. This rearrangement joins TRBV12-5 to TRBJ2-1; TRBD2 agrees at 7 bases. Germline V gene data show CDR1 as LGHNT and CDR2 as FRNRAP. The CDR3 runs 13 residues. With V trimmed by 8 bases and J by 9 bases, 10 bases remained unmatched. The variable domain in full, completed from reference TRBV12-5 and TRBJ2-1, reads DARVTQTPRHKVTEMGQEVTMRCQPILGHNTVFWYRQTMMQGLELLAYFRNRAPLDDSGMPKDRFSAEMPDATLATLKIQPSEPRDSAVYFCASMAGDTGEQFFGPGTRLTVL.

The chain joins TRBV29-1 to TRBJ2-3; D not resolved. Germline assignment: CDR1 SQVTM and CDR2 ANQGSEA. Deletions cut 4 bases from V and 0 bases from J, with 14 bases between. The length of the CDR3 is 15 residues. CDR3 nucleotide sequence: TGCAGCGTTGGGTCAAGCGCATCTAGCACAGATACGCAGTATTTT. It encodes CSVGSSASSTDTQYF.

The rearrangement joins TRBV5-1 to TRBJ2-3, with 7 bases matching TRBD2. Germline V gene lookup returns CDR1 SGHRS and CDR2 YFSETQ. This CDR3 contains 16 residues. The V and J ends lost 0 bases and 7 bases, in that order; junction bases with no gene match: 11. For the CDR3, the DNA is TGCGCCAGCAGCTTGGAGGTACTAGCGCCGGAATATACGCAGTATTTT. Translated: CASSLEVLAPEYTQYF.

The rearrangement links TRBV6-4 to TRBJ1-1; TRBD1 matches 7 bases. The CDR3 is made up of 15 amino acids. The germline V gene encodes CDR1 MRHNA and CDR2 SNTAGT. Unmatched junction bases numbered 6, after V lost 4 bases and J lost 1 base. CDR3 in amino acids: CASSGNRQGNTEAFF. DNA for the CDR3: TGTGCCAGCAGTGGTAACAGACAGGGGAACACTGAAGCTTTCTTT.

On this clone itself: The junction does not match germline at one end; this may be a read error. This chain uses TRBV7-7 with TRBJ2-5; 10 bases are a match to TRBD1. Germline V gene lookup returns CDR1 SSHAT and CDR2 FNYEAQ (reference sequence). The CDR3 covers 17 residues. The CDR3 sequence is CASSLAGRQGAGETQYF. CDR3 bases: TGTGCTAGCAGCTTAGCGGGGAGACAGGGGGCAGGAGAGACCCAGTACTTC.

This clone has only one observation. This chain uses TRBV29-1 with TRBJ2-3; D might be TRBD1 (6 bases). V gave up 6 bases and J gave up 2 bases, with 12 bases separating them. The CDR3 spans 13 residues. Germline CDR1 reads SQVTM; CDR2 reads ANQGSEA. The CDR3 region has the DNA TGCAGCGTACGACAGGTTGCCACAGATACGCAGTATTTT. It translates to CSVRQVATDTQYF.

The chain has TRBV5-1 and TRBJ1-4; D gene uncertain. Trimming cost V 1 base and J 3 bases, with 13 bases left between them. Germline assignment: CDR1 SGHRS and CDR2 YFSETQ. The CDR3 has 16 residues. CDR3 DNA: TGCGCCAGCAGCTTGCAGGTACTAGGGCCTAATGAAAAACTGTTTTTT. This codes for CASSLQVLGPNEKLFF.